This is a list of T cell receptor beta chains from one sample in a study of regulatory dendritic cells for organ transplantation. Sequencing used immunoSEQ multiplex PCR; TCRdb keeps in-frame clones, though not all of them. The sample has 9,500 to 15,000 clones; around two thirds are singletons. The antigens for these receptors are not known. The sample was naive CD8+ T cells from blood cultured with dendritic cells. The source of these receptors is a human donor in good health. The CDR3 runs from the conserved cysteine through the conserved F or W. The D gene is left open where the match is weak. Part of the rows lack a size; the others show once, few, many or a class for expanded clones.

CDR3 protein | CDR3 DNA | clone size | V gene | D gene | J gene
CASSQMRGGVAEAFF | TGCGCCAGCAGCCAAATGCGGGGAGGTGTAGCTGAAGCTTTCTTT | . | TRBV4-3 | . | TRBJ1-1
CASSPPDFTGELFF | TGTGCCAGCTCACCACCGGACTTCACCGGGGAGCTGTTTTTT | . | TRBV18 | . | TRBJ2-2
CASSLDWGGTQETQYF | TGTGCCAGCAGCTTAGATTGGGGGGGCACTCAAGAGACCCAGTACTTC | . | TRBV7-9 | . | TRBJ2-5
CASSQGFTGNTEAFF | TGCGCCAGCAGCCAAGGGTTTACAGGAAACACTGAAGCTTTCTTT | . | TRBV4-1 | . | TRBJ1-1
CASSHPTGYYNEQFF | TGCGCCAGCAGCCATCCGACAGGGTACTACAATGAGCAGTTCTTC | . | TRBV4-1 | TRBD1 | TRBJ2-1
CASSFYLQNYGYTF | TGTGCCAGCAGCTTCTACCTACAGAACTATGGCTACACCTTC | few | TRBV5-6 | . | TRBJ1-2
CASSGTSGGDEQFF | TGTGCCAGCAGTGGGACTAGCGGGGGGGATGAGCAGTTCTTC | . | TRBV4-2 | TRBD2 | TRBJ2-1
CASSQEGGSALSGANVLTF | TGTGCCAGCAGCCAAGAAGGGGGTTCGGCCCTCTCTGGGGCCAACGTCCTGACTTTC | . | TRBV14 | . | TRBJ2-6
CASRPQDRENTEAFF | TGTGCCAGCAGACCCCAGGACAGGGAGAACACTGAAGCTTTCTTT | . | TRBV6-5 | TRBD1 | TRBJ1-1
CASSIEASAGPVSGELFF | TGTGCCAGTAGTATAGAGGCCTCGGCAGGGCCCGTTTCCGGGGAGCTGTTTTTT | . | TRBV19 | . | TRBJ2-2
CASSMRLNYGYTF | TGTGCCAGTAGTATGCGTCTTAACTATGGCTACACCTTC | . | TRBV19 | . | TRBJ1-2